This T cell receptor beta chain was recorded in a study of blood T cell repertoires in COVID-19 (TCRdb year 2020). The study in broad terms: Samples covering the acute and convalescent phases of COVID-19 were provided by collaborators in the United States, Italy and Spain. The repertoires were released in a freely available public database intended as a resource for research on the immune response to SARS-CoV-2. Deeply sampled blood TCRbeta repertoires from subjects exposed to, actively infected with, or recovered from COVID-19 were included in the dataset. Samples were obtained from the ongoing ImmuneRACE study (first 160 participants) and from roughly 1,300 subjects provided by 6 global collaborators. Where available, HLA class I and class II types were obtained from metadata supplied by the sample provider rather than from assay-based typing. A de-identified subject ID, COVID-19 status, age in years and sex were almost always included in the sample metadata. The prospective study material was composed of cDNA or gDNA derived from T cells, B-cell-depleted T cells, or PBMCs. What the work shows at the level of the full study, not this receptor alone: The amount of clinical and demographic metadata varied by source and participant and was provided uncurated.

A note on this clone: Which antigen it targets is not known. Qualities for individual bases were not recorded, and no much larger clone is one base off.

Trimming removed 7 bases from V and 3 bases from J; the gene matches leave 6 bases unexplained. Counted from cysteine to phenylalanine, this CDR3 has 14 amino acids. Only the CDR3 DNA is retained, 42 bases long and in frame from the first base. The CDR1 and CDR2 encoded by the germline V gene (reference sequence) are LNHDA and SQIVND. TCRbeta CDR3 regions were amplified from genomic DNA using the immunoSEQ Assay, a bias-controlled multiplex PCR. On the study's bioinformatics: The number of nucleated cells in each sample was estimated from the amplification of reference gene primers within the assay. To quantify the absolute abundance of each unique TCRbeta CDR3 rearrangement, sequence reads were collapsed and filtered. For each sample, productive Simpson clonality was calculated as the square root of Simpson's diversity index over productive rearrangements. TCRdb obtained this table from immuneACCESS and retained in-frame rearrangements with V and J assigned. These tables miss some clones; where compared with another copy, unresolved V genes account for less than half of the shortfall, and the remainder is unexplained. V and J calls and clone size are given by that table; D and trimming were obtained from the DNA. The sample profile shows around 210,000 clones; approximately 85% of them were found once. The ten top clones hold more than 4.5% of the sample.

One collaborating source in Seattle enrolled patients during active infection and followed them longitudinally through the course of disease. Collaborating institutions collected whole blood in K2EDTA tubes following their own protocols. For TCRbeta analysis, collaborators shipped samples as frozen whole blood, isolated PBMCs, or DNA extracted from either of those sample types. The TCR was taken from a man between 50 and 59 years old with COVID-19, enrolled during active disease. Rearrangement joined TRBV19 to TRBJ2-1, with 7 bases in between that match TRBD2. Sequenced input: peripheral blood. The CDR3 region: CASTNGGDYNEQFF. The base sequence is TGTGCCAGTACGAATGGGGGGGACTACAATGAGCAGTTCTTC.